One and the same sample provided the 7 T cell receptor beta chains below, sequenced in a study of blood T cell repertoires in COVID-19. The assay was immunoSEQ multiplex PCR, and TCRdb's table has in-frame clones only and misses some. The sample has around 250,000 clones; roughly 87% are singletons. The sequenced sample consisted of peripheral blood. These TCRs come from a woman aged 40-49 years who had recovered from COVID-19.

The rearrangement links TRBV2 to TRBJ1-1; TRBD1 agrees at 8 bases. V lost 6 bases to trimming and J lost 0 bases; unmatched junction nucleotides: 3. This CDR3 region has 14 residues. CDR1 SNHLY and CDR2 FYNNEI come from the germline V gene. Here the CDR3 DNA reads TGTGCCAGCAGAAAGGACAGGGTGAACACTGAAGCTTTCTTT. As protein: CASRKDRVNTEAFF.

The rearrangement joins TRBV27 to TRBJ1-1, with D possibly matching TRBD1 (5 bases). Trimming stripped 8 bases from V and 1 base from J, with 11 bases between. The CDR3 runs to 13 residues. In germline, CDR1 is MNHEY, CDR2 SMNVEV (reference sequence). CDR3 amino acids: CASSPRGNTEAFF. CDR3 in DNA: TGTGCCAGCTCCCCTAGGGGGAACACTGAAGCTTTCTTT.

The chain has TRBV5-1 and TRBJ1-5, with no clear D. Trimming stripped 4 bases from V and 0 bases from J, with 11 bases between. Germline V gene data show CDR1 as SGHRS and CDR2 as YFSETQ. The CDR3 length is 15 residues. This CDR3 is CASSPTAASNQPQHF. The CDR3 DNA reads TGCGCCAGCAGCCCGACGGCGGCTAGCAATCAGCCCCAGCATTTT.

The chain has TRBV7-9 and TRBJ1-5, with TRBD1 matching over 7 bases. The CDR3 totals 16 residues. CDR1 and CDR2 from the germline V gene are SEHNR and FQNEAQ (reference sequence). Trimming removed 4 bases from V and 0 bases from J; junction bases left unmatched: 6. As DNA, the CDR3 is TGTGCCAGCAGCTCACACAGGGGTGATAGCAATCAGCCCCAGCATTTT. It encodes CASSSHRGDSNQPQHF.

V is TRBV2 and J is TRBJ1-1; D not certain. V was cut by 6 bases and J by 4 bases, with 9 bases left in between. This CDR3 comprises 12 residues. The germline V gene has CDR1 SNHLY and CDR2 FYNNEI. For the CDR3, the DNA is TGTGCCAGCAGAGCAGGCTCCACTGAAGCTTTCTTT. It specifies CASRAGSTEAFF.

This clone came up a few times. The chain employs TRBV6-4 and TRBJ2-2; TRBD1 agrees at 9 bases. Losses at the gene ends were 4 bases for V and 7 bases for J; bases not matched to a gene: 7. CDR3 length: 15 amino acids. CDR1 is MRHNA, CDR2 SNTAGT, per germline. The CDR3 nucleotides read TGTGCCAGCAGTGCGTCGACAGGGGGGATCGGGGAGCTGTTTTTT. Its protein is CASSASTGGIGELFF.

The V and J genes are TRBV2 and TRBJ1-5; TRBD1 is a possible D gene (6 bases). Trimming pared 1 base from V and 4 bases from J, leaving 11 bases between. From germline, CDR1 is SNHLY and CDR2 FYNNEI. The CDR3 is made up of 15 amino acids. The CDR3 loop is CASSEEGGRNQPQHF. CDR3 coding DNA: TGTGCCAGCAGTGAAGAGGGGGGGCGGAATCAGCCCCAGCATTTT.